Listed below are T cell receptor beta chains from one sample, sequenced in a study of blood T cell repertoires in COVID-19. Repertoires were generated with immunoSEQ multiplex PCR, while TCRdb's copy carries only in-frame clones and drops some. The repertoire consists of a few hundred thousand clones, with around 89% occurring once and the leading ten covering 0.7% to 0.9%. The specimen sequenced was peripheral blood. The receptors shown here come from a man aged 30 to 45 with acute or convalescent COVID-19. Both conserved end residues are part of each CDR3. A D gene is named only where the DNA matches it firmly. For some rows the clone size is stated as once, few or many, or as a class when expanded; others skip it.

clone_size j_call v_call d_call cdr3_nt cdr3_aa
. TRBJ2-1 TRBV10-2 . TGCGCCAGCATAAGGACAGAGACTAACAATGAGCAGTTCTTC CASIRTETNNEQFF
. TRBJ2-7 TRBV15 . TGTGCCACCAGCAGAGGTACTAGAGTAGACGAGCAGTACTTC CATSRGTRVDEQYF
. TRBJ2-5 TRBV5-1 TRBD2 TGCGCCAGCAGCTGGGGACTAGCGGGAGGGCCAGGGGAGACCCAGTACTTC CASSWGLAGGPGETQYF
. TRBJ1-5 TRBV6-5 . TGTGCCAGCGGAGGTATTCAGCCCCAGCATTTT CASGGIQPQHF
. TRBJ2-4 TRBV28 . TGTGCCAGCAGTTCGCGACTCCTAGCCAAAAACATTCAGTACTTC CASSSRLLAKNIQYF
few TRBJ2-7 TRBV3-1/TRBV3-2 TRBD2 TGTGCCAGCAGCCAAGGATTAGCGGGGGCTAACTCCTACGAGCAGTACTTC CASSQGLAGANSYEQYF
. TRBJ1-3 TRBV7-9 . TGTGCCAGCAGCTCCAAGGGGGCTGGAAACACCATATATTTT CASSSKGAGNTIYF
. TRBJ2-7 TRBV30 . TGTGCCTGGAGTGAAGTCGCGGCCTACGAGCAGTACTTC CAWSEVAAYEQYF
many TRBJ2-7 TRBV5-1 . TGCGCCAGCAGCTTTTTATGGGACTTTCCCCAGTACTTC CASSFLWDFPQYF
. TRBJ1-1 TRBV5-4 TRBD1 TGTGCCAGCAGCTTACCCCTCGGACAGGGCGAGGGCACTGAAGCTTTCTTT CASSLPLGQGEGTEAFF
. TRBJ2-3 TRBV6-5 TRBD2 TGTGCCAGCAGTTCAAGACTAGCGGGGCGAGATGATACGCAGTATTTT CASSSRLAGRDDTQYF
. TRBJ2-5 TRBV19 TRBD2 TGTGCCAGTAGTTACAAAGCGGGGGAGACCCAGTACTTC CASSYKAGETQYF
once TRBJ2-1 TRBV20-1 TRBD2 TGCAGTGCTAGTTCCGGGGGGACCTACAATGAGCAGTTCTTC CSASSGGTYNEQFF
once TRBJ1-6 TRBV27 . TGTGCCAGCAGTTTCGCGGGGAACTCCTATAATTCACCCCTCCACTTT CASSFAGNSYNSPLHF
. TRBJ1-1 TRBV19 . TGTGCCACCGGGGGGGCGAGCACTGAAGCTTTCTTT CATGGASTEAFF
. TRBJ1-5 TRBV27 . TGTGCCAGCAGTTTTACAGGGAGGGGGTATCAGCCCCAGCATTTT CASSFTGRGYQPQHF
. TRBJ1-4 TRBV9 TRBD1 TGTGCCAGCAGTCGGGACAGCCCTAATGAAAAACTGTTTTTT CASSRDSPNEKLFF
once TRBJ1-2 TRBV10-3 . TGTGCCATCAGTCCAGATTTGGACTATGGCTACACCTTC CAISPDLDYGYTF